This T cell receptor (beta chain) was sequenced during a study of T cell responses to AZD1222 COVID-19 vaccine. Whole-study results and caveats: Dominant CD4 TCR responses targeted spike regions 160-218 and 743-854.

Trimming removed 4 bases from V and 3 bases from J, with 13 bases in between. This CDR3 has 14 residues. Germline V CDR1 and CDR2: SGHRS, YFSETQ. A word on this clone: Its specificity is not known.

Profiled with immunoSEQ multiplex PCR; TCRdb holds only in-frame clones, not every one. Of tens of thousands of clones in the sample, roughly 85% were seen once. Sequencing was performed on peripheral blood, taken 28 days after the second AZD1222 dose. The V gene is TRBV5-1, the J gene TRBJ1-2; no clear D. This clonotype was sampled from an adult who received the AZD1222 COVID-19 vaccine. The CDR3: CASSRQGLDYGYTF. CDR3 DNA: TGCGCCAGCAGCCGACAAGGCCTCGACTATGGCTACACCTTC.